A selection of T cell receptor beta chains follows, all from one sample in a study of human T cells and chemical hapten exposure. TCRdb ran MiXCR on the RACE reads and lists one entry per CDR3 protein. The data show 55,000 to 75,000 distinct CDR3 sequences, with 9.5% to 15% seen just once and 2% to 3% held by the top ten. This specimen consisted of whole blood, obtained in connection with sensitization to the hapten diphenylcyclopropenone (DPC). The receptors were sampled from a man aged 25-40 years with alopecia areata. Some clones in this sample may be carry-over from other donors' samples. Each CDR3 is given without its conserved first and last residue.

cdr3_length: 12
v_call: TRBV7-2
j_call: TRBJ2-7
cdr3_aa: ASSFSGGLYEQY

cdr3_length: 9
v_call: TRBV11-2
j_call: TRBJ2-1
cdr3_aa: ASSIYNEQF

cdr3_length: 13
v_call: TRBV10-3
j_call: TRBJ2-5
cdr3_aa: AISESLGSQETQY

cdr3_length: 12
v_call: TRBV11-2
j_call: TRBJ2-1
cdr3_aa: ASSFPDLDNEQF

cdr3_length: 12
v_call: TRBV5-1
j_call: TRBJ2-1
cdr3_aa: ASSEGLRGNEQF

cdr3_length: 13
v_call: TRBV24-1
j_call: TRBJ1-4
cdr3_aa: ATSDRGQGNEKLF

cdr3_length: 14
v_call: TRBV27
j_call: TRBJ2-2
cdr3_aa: ASSMNRGLSTGELF

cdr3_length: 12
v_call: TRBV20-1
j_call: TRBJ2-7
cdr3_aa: SAREGTGLGEQY

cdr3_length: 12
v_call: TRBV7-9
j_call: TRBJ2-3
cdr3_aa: ASSATGKTDTQY

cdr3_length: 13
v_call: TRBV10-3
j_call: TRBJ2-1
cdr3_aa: AITRTGSSYNEQF

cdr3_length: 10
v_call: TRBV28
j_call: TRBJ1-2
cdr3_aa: ASSSGIYGYT

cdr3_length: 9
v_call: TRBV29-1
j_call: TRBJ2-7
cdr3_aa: SATGSHEQY

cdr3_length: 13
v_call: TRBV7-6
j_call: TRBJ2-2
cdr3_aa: ASSLSGGSTGELF

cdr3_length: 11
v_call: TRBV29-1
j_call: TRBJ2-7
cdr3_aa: SVDGGHSYEQY

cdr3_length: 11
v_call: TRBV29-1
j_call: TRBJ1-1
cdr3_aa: SVQDGGWTEAF

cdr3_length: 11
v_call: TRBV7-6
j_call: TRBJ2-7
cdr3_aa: ASSPGRNYEQY

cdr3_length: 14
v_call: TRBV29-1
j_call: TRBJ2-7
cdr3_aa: SVLSRGQGRLYEQY

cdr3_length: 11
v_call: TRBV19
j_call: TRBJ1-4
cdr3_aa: ASSITENEKLF

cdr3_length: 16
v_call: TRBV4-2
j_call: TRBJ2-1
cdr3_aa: ASSQVGSAVPYDNEQF

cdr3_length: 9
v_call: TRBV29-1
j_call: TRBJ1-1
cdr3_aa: SGEEGAEAF

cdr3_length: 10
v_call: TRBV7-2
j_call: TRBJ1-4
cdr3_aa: ASSLEVGELF

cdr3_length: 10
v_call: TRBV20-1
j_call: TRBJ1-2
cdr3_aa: SARHQVFGYT

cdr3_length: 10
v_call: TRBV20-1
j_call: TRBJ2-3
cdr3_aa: SAAASADTQY

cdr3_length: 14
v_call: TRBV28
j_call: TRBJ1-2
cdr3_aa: ASSLQRHNTNYGYT

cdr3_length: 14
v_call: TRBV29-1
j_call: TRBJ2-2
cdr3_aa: SVETTGFHDTGELF

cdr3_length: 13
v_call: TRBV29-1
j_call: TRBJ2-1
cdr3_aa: SVEAGRGGLGEQF

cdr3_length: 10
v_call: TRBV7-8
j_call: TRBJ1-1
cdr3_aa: ASSFPGTEAF

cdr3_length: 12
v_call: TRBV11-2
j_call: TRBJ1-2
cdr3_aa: ASSLGQGVHGYT

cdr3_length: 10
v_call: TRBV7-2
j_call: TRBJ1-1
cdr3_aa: ASSRQQGGAF

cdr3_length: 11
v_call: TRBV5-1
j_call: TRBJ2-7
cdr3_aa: ASSLDRNYEQY

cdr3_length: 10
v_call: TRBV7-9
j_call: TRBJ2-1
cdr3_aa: ASSLRPDEQF

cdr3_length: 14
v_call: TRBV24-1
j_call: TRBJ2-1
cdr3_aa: ATRLVGANSYNEQF

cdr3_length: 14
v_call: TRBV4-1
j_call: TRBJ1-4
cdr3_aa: ASSHPQRSTNEKLF

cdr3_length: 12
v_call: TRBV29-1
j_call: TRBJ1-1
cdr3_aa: SVVKGLGNTEAF

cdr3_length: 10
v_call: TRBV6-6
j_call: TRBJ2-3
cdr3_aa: ASSFDGLTQY

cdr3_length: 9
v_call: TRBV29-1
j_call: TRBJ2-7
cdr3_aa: SVRGTAEQY

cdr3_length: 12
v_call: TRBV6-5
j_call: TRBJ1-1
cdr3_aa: ASSLGPLNTEAF

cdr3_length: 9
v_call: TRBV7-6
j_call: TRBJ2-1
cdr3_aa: ASSSEGEHF

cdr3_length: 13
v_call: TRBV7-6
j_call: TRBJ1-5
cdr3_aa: ASSLDIGVGQPQH

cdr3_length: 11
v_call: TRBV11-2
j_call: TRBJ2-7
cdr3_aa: ASSSGGSYEQY

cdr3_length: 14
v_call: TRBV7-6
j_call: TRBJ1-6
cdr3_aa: ASSLNLGQGNSPLH